This TCR beta chain was recorded in a study of CD8 T cells in Susac syndrome. From blood CD8+ and CD4+ T cells, TCR beta sequences were generated. After extraction with the RNeasy kit, about 0.5 to 1 ug of the RNA was reverse transcribed using random hexamers. Amplification of TCR beta CDR3 was carried out by immunoSEQ multiplex PCR, which covered 54 Vbeta and 13 Jbeta segments. TCRdb used MiXCR to reprocess the immunoSEQ multiplex PCR reads, holding one entry per CDR3 protein. There are about 130,000 distinct CDR3 sequences in the sample; more than 75% occur only once, and around 0.24% lies in the top ten. The J segment lost 5 bases and the V segment lost 0 bases, leaving 7 bases of the junction unmatched. Looked up from germline, CDR1 is LGHNA and CDR2 is YSLEER. CDR3 length: 16 residues.

The sample was CD8+ T cells from PBMCs. The chain combines TRBV4-3 with TRBJ2-1, with TRBD2 matching over 7 bases. This clonotype originated in a human donor with multiple sclerosis. The CDR3 sequence is CASSQDLAGDDNEQFF. CDR3 nucleotides: TGCGCCAGCAGCCAAGACTTGGCGGGAGACGACAATGAGCAGTTCTTC.